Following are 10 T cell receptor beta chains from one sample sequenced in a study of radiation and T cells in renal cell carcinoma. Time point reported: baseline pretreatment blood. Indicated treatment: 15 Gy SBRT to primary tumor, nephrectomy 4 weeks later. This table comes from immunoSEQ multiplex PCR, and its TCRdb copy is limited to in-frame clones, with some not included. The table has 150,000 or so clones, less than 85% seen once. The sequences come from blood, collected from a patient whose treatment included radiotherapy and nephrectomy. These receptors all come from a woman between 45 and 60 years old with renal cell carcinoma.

The CDR3 DNA reads TGTGCCAGCAGCCTGGGACTAGCGGGAGGTAGGGTTGAGCAGTTCTTC. Amino acids: CASSLGLAGGRVEQFF. This chain connects TRBV5-8 to TRBJ2-1; 15 nucleotides match TRBD2. Germline CDR1 reads SGHTS; CDR2 reads YDEGEE. The CDR3 runs to 16 residues. V lost 4 bases and J lost 9; bases outside the gene matches: 8.

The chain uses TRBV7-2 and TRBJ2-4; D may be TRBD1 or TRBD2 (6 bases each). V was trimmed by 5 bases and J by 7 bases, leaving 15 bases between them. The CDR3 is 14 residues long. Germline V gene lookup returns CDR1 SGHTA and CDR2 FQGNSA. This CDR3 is CASSRPGAGNIQYF. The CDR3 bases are TGTGCCAGCAGCCGCCCAGGGGCGGGGAACATTCAGTACTTC.

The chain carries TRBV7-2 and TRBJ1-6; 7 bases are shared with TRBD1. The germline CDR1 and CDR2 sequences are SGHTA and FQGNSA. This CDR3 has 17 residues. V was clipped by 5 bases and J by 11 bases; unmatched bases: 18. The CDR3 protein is CASSRFPGDRVTTPLHF. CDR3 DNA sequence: TGTGCCAGCAGCAGGTTCCCAGGAGACAGGGTAACGACACCCCTCCACTTT.

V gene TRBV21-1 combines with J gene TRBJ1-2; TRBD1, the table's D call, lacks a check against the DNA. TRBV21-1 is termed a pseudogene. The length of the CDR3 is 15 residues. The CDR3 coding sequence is TGTGCCAGCAGCAAAGTCCAGAAACCTAACTATGGCTACACCTTC. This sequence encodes CASSKVQKPNYGYTF.

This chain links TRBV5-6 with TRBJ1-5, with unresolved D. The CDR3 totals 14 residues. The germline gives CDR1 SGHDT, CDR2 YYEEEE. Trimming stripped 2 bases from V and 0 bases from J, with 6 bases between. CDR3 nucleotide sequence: TGTGCCAGCAGCTTCCTCGATAGCAATCAGCCCCAGCATTTT. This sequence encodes CASSFLDSNQPQHF. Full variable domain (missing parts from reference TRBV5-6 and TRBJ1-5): DAGVTQSPTHLIKTRGQQVTLRCSPKSGHDTVSWYQQALGQGPQFIFQYYEEEERQRGNFPDRFSGHQFPNYSSELNVNALLLGDSALYLCASSFLDSNQPQHFGDGTRLSIL.

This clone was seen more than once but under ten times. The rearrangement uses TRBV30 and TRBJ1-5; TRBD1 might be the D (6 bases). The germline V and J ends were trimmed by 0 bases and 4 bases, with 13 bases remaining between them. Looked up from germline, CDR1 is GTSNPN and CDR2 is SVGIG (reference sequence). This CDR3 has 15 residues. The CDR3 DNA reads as TGTGCCTGGAGTGTACGAGGGGGAGGAAATCAGCCCCAGCATTTT. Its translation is CAWSVRGGGNQPQHF.

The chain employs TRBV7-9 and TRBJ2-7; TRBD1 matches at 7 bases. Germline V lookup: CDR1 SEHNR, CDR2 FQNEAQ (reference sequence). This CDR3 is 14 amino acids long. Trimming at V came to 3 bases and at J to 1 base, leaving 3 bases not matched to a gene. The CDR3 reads CASSLDRISYEQYF. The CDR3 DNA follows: TGTGCCAGCAGCTTGGACAGGATTTCCTACGAGCAGTACTTC.

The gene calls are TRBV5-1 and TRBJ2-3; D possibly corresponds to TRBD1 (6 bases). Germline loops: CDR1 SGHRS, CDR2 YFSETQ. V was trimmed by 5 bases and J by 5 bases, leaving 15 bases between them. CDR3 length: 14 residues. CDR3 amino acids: CASRKQGYEDTQYF. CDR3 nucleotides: TGCGCCAGCAGGAAACAGGGTTATGAAGATACGCAGTATTTT.

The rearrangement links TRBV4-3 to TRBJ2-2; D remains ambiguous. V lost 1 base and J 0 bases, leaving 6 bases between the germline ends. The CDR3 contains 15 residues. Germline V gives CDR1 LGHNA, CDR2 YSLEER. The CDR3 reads CASSQVVTNTGELFF. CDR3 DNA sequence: TGCGCCAGCAGCCAAGTGGTCACGAACACCGGGGAGCTGTTTTTT.

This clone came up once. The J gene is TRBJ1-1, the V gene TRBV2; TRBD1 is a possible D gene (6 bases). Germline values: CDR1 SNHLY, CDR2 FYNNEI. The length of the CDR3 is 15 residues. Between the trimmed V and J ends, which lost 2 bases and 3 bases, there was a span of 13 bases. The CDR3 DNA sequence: TGTGCCAGCAGTGAAAACCGGGGGGCGGACACTGAAGCTTTCTTT. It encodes CASSENRGADTEAFF.